The 25 T cell receptor beta chains below were found in one sample sequenced in a study of T cells in Graves' hyperthyroidism and ophthalmopathy. TCR beta CDR3 regions were amplified from RNA. The HTBI primer set was used in a first-round RT-PCR of the TCR CDR3. TCRdb used MiXCR to reprocess the multiplex PCR reads, holding one entry per CDR3 protein. The sample yields about 290,000 distinct CDR3 sequences, 12% to 15% seen once. The sequencing input was blood. Receptor source: a woman in her forties with Graves' hyperthyroidism.

The chain combines TRBV6-2 or TRBV6-3 with TRBJ2-1, with 8 nucleotides matching TRBD2. This CDR3 comprises 18 residues. Germline assignment: CDR1 MNHEY and CDR2 SVGEGT. V lost 0 bases, J lost 4 bases, and 11 bases stayed unmatched. The CDR3 DNA sequence: TGTGCCAGCAGTTACTCGGGAAGAGCGGGAGAGGTGTACAATGAGCAGTTCTTC. Amino acid sequence: CASSYSGRAGEVYNEQFF.

CDR3 amino acids: CASSSRQGVANYGYTF. In DNA, the CDR3 is TGTGCCAGCAGCTCCCGACAGGGAGTCGCTAACTATGGCTACACCTTC. V is TRBV13 and J is TRBJ1-2; 7 nucleotides align to TRBD1. V was pared by 4 bases and J by 0 bases, with 8 bases of the junction left unmatched. Looked up from germline, CDR1 is PRHDT and CDR2 is FYEKMQ (reference sequence). CDR3 length: 16 residues.

At least ten counts were recorded for this clonotype. The chain combines TRBV3-1 with TRBJ2-3; D call uncertain. The CDR3 has 13 amino acids. Trimming left V 1 base short and J 0 bases short, with 2 bases between. Looked up from germline, CDR1 is LGHDT and CDR2 is YNNKEL (reference sequence). The CDR3 DNA sequence: TGTGCCAGCAGCCAAGTAAGCACAGATACGCAGTATTTT. Translation gives CASSQVSTDTQYF.

This clonotype was recorded many times. The V gene is TRBV28, the J gene TRBJ1-2, with D tentatively TRBD1 (6 bases). Germline-derived CDR1 and CDR2 are MDHEN and SYDVKM. Trimming pared 8 bases from V and 5 bases from J, leaving 18 bases between. This CDR3 has 14 residues. CDR3 region: CASLRDTVSYGYTF. CDR3 sequence (DNA): TGTGCCAGCCTCCGGGACACGGTGTCGTATGGCTACACCTTC.

This clonotype has ten or more counts. The rearrangement joins TRBV25-1 to TRBJ1-5; D is ambiguous. The CDR3 is made up of 14 amino acids. Germline V gene sequence: CDR1 MGHDK, CDR2 SYGVNS. V lost 5 bases and J lost 2, with 10 bases in between. CDR3 nucleotides: TGTGCCAGCAGTAATTCCAACGGCAATCAGCCCCAGCATTTT. Translation gives CASSNSNGNQPQHF.

This clonotype has just a few counts. The rearrangement links TRBV14 to TRBJ1-1; D perhaps matches TRBD1 (5 bases). V was clipped by 0 bases and J by 4 bases, with 15 bases between them. The germline CDR1 and CDR2 sequences are SGHDN and FVKESK. There are 16 residues in the CDR3. CDR3 DNA: TGTGCCAGCAGCCAAGATATCAGGGCTTGGGGCACTGAAGCTTTCTTT. This sequence encodes CASSQDIRAWGTEAFF.

This clonotype was counted at least ten times. This chain connects TRBV27 to TRBJ2-1; 7 bases match TRBD2. V lost 3 bases to trimming and J lost 5 bases; unmatched junction nucleotides: 7. The V gene's germline CDR1 is MNHEY and CDR2 SMNVEV (reference sequence). This CDR3 contains 15 residues. Here the CDR3 DNA reads TGTGCCAGCAGTTTGGGTCGGGAGGTAAACAATGAGCAGTTCTTC. This translates into CASSLGREVNNEQFF.

The sample holds many counts of this clonotype. V gene TRBV2 combines with J gene TRBJ2-7; TRBD1 might be the D (6 bases). Per germline, CDR1 SNHLY and CDR2 FYNNEI. This CDR3 has 14 residues. V was cut by 4 bases and J by 5 bases, with 15 bases left in between. For the CDR3, the DNA is TGTGCCAGCAGTGTACAGGGCGGAACCCACGAGCAGTACTTC. Protein sequence: CASSVQGGTHEQYF.

The genes are TRBV7-9 and TRBJ1-1; TRBD1 agrees at 7 bases. V shed 5 bases and J 1 base; nucleotides not matched to a gene: 7. CDR1 and CDR2 from the germline V gene are SEHNR and FQNEAQ (reference sequence). The CDR3 contains 15 residues. The CDR3 nucleotides are TGTGCCAGCAGCACCCAGACAGGGCAGAACACTGAAGCTTTCTTT. As protein: CASSTQTGQNTEAFF.

Many counts were recorded for this clonotype. The chain uses TRBV28 and TRBJ2-3, with D possibly TRBD1 on 6 matching bases. V was clipped by 6 bases and J by 5 bases, with 12 bases between them. Germline CDR1 and CDR2: MDHEN and SYDVKM. CDR3 length: 13 amino acids. The CDR3 DNA is TGTGCCAGCAGACAGGGTGGCAAAGATACGCAGTATTTT. Translated, it gives CASRQGGKDTQYF.

This clonotype was counted ten times or more. The rearrangement uses TRBV20-1 and TRBJ1-4; D is undetermined. The CDR3 totals 10 residues. Trimming took 6 bases from V and 3 from J, leaving 2 bases between them. CDR1 is DFQATT, CDR2 SNEGSKA, per germline (reference sequence). CDR3 loop: CSASNEKLFF. In nucleotides, the CDR3 is TGCAGTGCGTCTAATGAAAAACTGTTTTTT.

This clonotype was seen a handful of times. The chain carries TRBV7-2 and TRBJ2-2, with D uncertain. Germline-derived CDR1 and CDR2 are SGHTA and FQGNSA. The CDR3 is made up of 13 amino acids. Between the trimmed V and J ends, which lost 5 bases and 7 bases, there was a span of 11 bases. CDR3 amino acids: CASSLRMSGELFF. The CDR3 DNA reads as TGTGCCAGCAGCCTACGAATGAGCGGGGAGCTGTTTTTT.

This clonotype was detected many times. V usage is TRBV27 and J usage is TRBJ2-5; 9 nucleotides match TRBD1. Germline lookup yields CDR1 MNHEY and CDR2 SMNVEV (reference sequence). The CDR3 contains 15 residues. V lost 7 bases to trimming and J lost 1 base; unmatched junction nucleotides: 7. As DNA, the CDR3 is TGTGCCAGCACCCCCGGACAGGGGCGCCAAGAGACCCAGTACTTC. Protein product: CASTPGQGRQETQYF.

This clonotype was found many times. This chain uses TRBV12-5 with TRBJ2-5; the D is unclear. In germline, CDR1 is LGHNT, CDR2 FRNRAP. V was pared by 6 bases and J by 3 bases, with 11 bases between. The CDR3 sequence is 13 residues long. CDR3 sequence reads: CASGLKPKETQYF. The CDR3 nucleotides are TGTGCTAGTGGCCTTAAACCTAAAGAGACCCAGTACTTC.

A word on this clonotype: A much larger clone sits a single nucleotide away, making a read error possible. This chain links TRBV6-9 with TRBJ2-2, with TRBD1 matching 7 bases. The germline V gene has CDR1 MNHGY and CDR2 SVAAGI. The CDR3 is 15 amino acids. The CDR3 is CASGYPGGSTGELFF. Written as DNA, the CDR3 is TGTGCCAGCGGTTACCCAGGGGGAAGCACCGGGGAGCTGTTTTTT.

The V and J genes are TRBV9 and TRBJ2-7; 10 bases map to TRBD1. The CDR3 loop spans 15 amino acids. CDR1 is SGDLS, CDR2 YYNGEE, per germline. Unmatched junction bases numbered 5, after V lost 3 bases and J lost 2 bases. The CDR3 is CASSASGTGAYEQYF. The CDR3 nucleotides read TGTGCCAGCAGCGCCTCCGGGACAGGGGCCTACGAGCAGTACTTC.

There are many counts of this clonotype. This chain links TRBV7-8 with TRBJ1-1; no clear D gene. The germline V and J ends were trimmed by 5 bases and 7 bases, with 11 bases remaining between them. This CDR3 has 12 residues. Germline assignment: CDR1 SGHVS and CDR2 FQNEAQ. Here the CDR3 DNA reads TGTGCCAGCAGCATAAAGACCGATGAAGCTTTCTTT. Translating gives CASSIKTDEAFF. The full variable domain, in which reference TRBV7-8 and TRBJ1-1 provide the parts outside the CDR3, is GAGVSQSPRYKVAKRGQDVALRCDPISGHVSLFWYQQALGQGPEFLTYFQNEAQLDKSGLPSDRFFAERPEGSVSTLKIQRTQQEDSAVYLCASSIKTDEAFFGQGTRLTVV.

The chain combines TRBV6-1 with TRBJ2-5, with TRBD2 matching 15 bases. This CDR3 region has 19 residues. V dropped 5 bases and J dropped 1; count of bases not matched to a gene: 11. Germline CDR1 and CDR2: MNHNS and SASEGT. The CDR3 spells CASSPTRPGLAGGQETQYF. CDR3 bases: TGTGCCAGCAGTCCTACCAGACCGGGACTAGCGGGAGGCCAAGAGACCCAGTACTTC.

The chain links TRBV11-3 to TRBJ2-1, with D possibly called TRBD1 or TRBD2 (6 bases each). V was clipped by 1 base and J by 6 bases, with 31 bases between them. Germline V gene data show CDR1 as SGHNT and CDR2 as YENEEA. The CDR3 has 21 amino acids. The CDR3 DNA is TGTGCCAGCAGCTTAGTATCCAATCGTTACAGGGTACAAAGGGAGGTCAATGAGCAGTTCTTC. Its translation is CASSLVSNRYRVQREVNEQFF.

About this clonotype: A much larger clone differs from this one at a single base, so this may be a read error. V usage is TRBV29-1 and J usage is TRBJ2-5; D is perhaps TRBD1 (5 bases). CDR3 length equals 13 residues. V was pared by 0 bases and J by 5 bases, with 10 bases between. CDR1 and CDR2 (germline): SQVTM, ANQGSEA. CDR3 region: CSVEDPPGETQYF. The CDR3 region has the DNA TGCAGCGTTGAAGATCCTCCAGGGGAGACCCAGTACTTC. Combining the CDR3 with reference TRBV29-1 and TRBJ2-5 gives the whole variable domain SAVISQKPSRDICQRGTSLTIQCQVDSQVTMMFWYRQQPGQSLTLIATANQGSEATYESGFVIDKFPISRPNLTFSTLTVSNMSPEDSSIYLCSVEDPPGETQYFGPGTRLLVL.

The sample holds a few counts of this clonotype. The rearrangement uses TRBV3-1 and TRBJ2-7; D unclear. The germline gives CDR1 LGHDT, CDR2 YNNKEL (reference sequence). Trimming removed 0 bases from V and 2 bases from J, with 11 bases in between. There are 15 residues in the CDR3. CDR3 sequence: CASSQDVGPPYEQYF. In DNA form, the CDR3 reads TGTGCCAGCAGCCAAGATGTGGGCCCGCCCTACGAGCAGTACTTC.

This clonotype was seen many times. The chain is built from TRBV27 and TRBJ2-3; D is unclear. Trimming took off 3 bases at V and 6 bases at J, with 10 bases between the two ends. The CDR3 has 13 residues. Looked up from germline, CDR1 is MNHEY and CDR2 is SMNVEV (reference sequence). The CDR3 DNA sequence: TGTGCCAGCAGTTTTAGGCCACTGGATACGCAGTATTTT. Its protein product is CASSFRPLDTQYF.

This clonotype was seen repeatedly, ten times or more. Its ends do not fully match the called genes, so a read error is possible. The chain links TRBV7-7 to TRBJ1-4; D is undetermined. Per germline, CDR1 SSHAT and CDR2 FNYEAQ (reference sequence). This CDR3 region has 15 residues. The CDR3 DNA reads TGTGCTAGCAGACCCAACTACGCGTCTAATGAAAAACTGTTTTTT. This encodes CASRPNYASNEKLFF.

V gene TRBV7-9 combines with J gene TRBJ2-1; unclear D gene. Looked up from germline, CDR1 is SEHNR and CDR2 is FQNEAQ (reference sequence). Trimming removed 1 base from V and 4 bases from J, with 8 bases in between. This CDR3 is 14 amino acids long. In DNA, the CDR3 is TGTGCCAGCAGCTTAGTGCCACCTTACAATGAGCAGTTCTTC. It translates to CASSLVPPYNEQFF. The full variable domain, in which reference TRBV7-9 and TRBJ2-1 provide the parts outside the CDR3, is DTGVSQNPRHKITKRGQNVTFRCDPISEHNRLYWYRQTLGQGPEFLTYFQNEAQLEKSRLLSDRFSAERPKGSFSTLEIQRTEQGDSAMYLCASSLVPPYNEQFFGPGTRLTVL.

There are many counts of this clonotype. The V and J genes are TRBV24-1 and TRBJ1-2, with D unresolved. V was pared by 3 bases and J by 5 bases, with 6 bases between. The CDR3 spans 12 residues. Germline CDR1 KGHDR, CDR2 SFDVKD. CDR3 region: CATSDPVYGYTF. In DNA, the CDR3 is TGTGCCACCAGTGATCCGGTATATGGCTACACCTTC.